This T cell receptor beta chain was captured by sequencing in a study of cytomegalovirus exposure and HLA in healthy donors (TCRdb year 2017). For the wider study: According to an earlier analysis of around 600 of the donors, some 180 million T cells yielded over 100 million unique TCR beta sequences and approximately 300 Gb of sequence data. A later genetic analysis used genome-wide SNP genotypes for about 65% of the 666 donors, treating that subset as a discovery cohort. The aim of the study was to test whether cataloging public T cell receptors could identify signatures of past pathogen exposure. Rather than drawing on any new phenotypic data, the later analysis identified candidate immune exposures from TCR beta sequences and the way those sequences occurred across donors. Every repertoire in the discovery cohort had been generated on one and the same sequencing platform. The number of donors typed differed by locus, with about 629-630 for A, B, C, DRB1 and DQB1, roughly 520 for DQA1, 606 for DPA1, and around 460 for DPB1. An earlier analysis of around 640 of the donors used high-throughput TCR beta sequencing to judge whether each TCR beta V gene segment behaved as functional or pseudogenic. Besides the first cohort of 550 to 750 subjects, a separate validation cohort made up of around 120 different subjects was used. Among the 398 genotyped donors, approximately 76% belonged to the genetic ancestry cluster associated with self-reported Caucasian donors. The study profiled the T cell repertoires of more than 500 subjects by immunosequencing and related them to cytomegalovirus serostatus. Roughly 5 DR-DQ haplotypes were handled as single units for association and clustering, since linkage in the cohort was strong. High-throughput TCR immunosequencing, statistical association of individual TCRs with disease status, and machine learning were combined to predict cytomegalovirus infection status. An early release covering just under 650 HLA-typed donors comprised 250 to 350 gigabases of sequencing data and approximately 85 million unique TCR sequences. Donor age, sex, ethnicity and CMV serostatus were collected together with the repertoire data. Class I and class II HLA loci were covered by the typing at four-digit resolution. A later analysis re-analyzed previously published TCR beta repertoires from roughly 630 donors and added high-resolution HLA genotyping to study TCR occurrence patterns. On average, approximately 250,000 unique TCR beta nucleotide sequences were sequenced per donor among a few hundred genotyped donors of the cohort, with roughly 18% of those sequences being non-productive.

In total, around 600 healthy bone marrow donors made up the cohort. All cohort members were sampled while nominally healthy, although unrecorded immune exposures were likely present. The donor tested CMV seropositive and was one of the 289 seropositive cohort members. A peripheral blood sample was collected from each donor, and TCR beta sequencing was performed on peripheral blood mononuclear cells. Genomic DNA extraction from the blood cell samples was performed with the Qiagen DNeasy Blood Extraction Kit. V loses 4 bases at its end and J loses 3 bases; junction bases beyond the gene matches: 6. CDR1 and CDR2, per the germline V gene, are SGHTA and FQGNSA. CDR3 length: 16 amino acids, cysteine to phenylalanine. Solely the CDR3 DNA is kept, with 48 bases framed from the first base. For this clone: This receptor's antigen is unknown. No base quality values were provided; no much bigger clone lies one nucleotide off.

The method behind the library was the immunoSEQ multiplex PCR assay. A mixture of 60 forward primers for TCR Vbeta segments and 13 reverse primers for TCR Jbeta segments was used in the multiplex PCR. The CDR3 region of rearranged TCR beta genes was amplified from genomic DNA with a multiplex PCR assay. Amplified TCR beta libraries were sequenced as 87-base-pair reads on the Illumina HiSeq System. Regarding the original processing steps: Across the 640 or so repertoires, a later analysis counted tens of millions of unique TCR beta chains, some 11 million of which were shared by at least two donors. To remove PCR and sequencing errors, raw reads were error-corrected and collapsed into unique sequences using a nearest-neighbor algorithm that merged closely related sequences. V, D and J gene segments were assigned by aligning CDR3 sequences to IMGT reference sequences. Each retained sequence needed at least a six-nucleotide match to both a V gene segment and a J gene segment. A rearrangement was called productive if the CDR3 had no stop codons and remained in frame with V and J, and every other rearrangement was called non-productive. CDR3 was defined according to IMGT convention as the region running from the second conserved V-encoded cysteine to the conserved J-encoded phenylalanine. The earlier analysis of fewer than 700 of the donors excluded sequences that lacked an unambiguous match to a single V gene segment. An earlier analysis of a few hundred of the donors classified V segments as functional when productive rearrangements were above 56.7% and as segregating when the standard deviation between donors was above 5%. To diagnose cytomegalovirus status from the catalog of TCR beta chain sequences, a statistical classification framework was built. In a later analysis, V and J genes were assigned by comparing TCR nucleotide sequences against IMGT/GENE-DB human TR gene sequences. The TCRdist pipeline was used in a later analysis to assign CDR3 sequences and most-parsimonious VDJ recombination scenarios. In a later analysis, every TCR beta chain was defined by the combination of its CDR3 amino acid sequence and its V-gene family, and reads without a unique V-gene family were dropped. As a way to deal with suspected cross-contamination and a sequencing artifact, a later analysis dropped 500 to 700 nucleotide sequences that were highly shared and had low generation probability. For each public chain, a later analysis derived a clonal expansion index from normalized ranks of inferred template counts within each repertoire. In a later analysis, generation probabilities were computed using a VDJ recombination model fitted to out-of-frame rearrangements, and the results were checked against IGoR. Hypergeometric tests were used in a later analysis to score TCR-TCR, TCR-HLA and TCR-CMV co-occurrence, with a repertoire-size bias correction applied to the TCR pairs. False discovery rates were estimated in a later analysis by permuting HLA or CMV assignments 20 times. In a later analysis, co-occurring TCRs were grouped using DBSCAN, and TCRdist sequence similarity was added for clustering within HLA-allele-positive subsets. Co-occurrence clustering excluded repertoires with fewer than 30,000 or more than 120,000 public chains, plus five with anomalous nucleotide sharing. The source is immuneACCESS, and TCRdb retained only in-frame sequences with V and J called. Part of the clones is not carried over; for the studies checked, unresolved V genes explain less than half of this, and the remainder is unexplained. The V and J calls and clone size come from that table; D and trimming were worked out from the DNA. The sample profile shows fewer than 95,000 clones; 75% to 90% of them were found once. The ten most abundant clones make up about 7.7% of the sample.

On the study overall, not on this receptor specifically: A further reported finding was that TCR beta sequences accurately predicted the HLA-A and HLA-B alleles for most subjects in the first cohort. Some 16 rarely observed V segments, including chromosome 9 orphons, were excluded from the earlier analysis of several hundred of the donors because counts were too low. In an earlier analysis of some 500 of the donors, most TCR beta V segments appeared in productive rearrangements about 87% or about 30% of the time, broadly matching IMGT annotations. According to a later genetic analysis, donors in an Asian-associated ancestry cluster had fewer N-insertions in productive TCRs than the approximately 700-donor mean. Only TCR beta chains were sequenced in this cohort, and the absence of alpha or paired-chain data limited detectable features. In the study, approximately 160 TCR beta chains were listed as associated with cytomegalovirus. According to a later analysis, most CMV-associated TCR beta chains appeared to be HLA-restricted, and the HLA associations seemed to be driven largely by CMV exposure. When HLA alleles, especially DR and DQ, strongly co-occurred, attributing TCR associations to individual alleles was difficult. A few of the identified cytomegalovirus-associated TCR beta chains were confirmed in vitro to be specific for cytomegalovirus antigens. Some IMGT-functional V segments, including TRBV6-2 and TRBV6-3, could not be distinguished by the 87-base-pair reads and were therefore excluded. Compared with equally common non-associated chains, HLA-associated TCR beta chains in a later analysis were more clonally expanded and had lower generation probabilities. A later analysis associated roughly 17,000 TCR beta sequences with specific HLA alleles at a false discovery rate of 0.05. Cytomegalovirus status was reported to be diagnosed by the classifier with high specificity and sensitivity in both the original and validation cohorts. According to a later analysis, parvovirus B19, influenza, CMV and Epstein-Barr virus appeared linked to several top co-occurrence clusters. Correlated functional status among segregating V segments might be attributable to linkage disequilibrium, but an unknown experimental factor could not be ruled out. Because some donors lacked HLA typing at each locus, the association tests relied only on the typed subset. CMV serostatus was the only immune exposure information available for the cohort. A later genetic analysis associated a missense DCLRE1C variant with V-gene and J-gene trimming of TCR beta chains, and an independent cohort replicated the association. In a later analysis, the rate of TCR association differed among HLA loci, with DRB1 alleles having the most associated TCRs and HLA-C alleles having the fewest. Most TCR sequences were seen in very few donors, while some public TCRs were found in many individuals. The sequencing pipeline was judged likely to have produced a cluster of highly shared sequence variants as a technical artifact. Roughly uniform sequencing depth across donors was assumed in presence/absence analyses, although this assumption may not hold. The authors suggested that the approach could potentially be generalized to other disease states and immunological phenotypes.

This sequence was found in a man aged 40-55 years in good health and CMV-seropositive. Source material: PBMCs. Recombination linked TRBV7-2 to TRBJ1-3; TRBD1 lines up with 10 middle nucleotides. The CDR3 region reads CASSSSTGGFGNTIYF. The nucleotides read TGTGCCAGCAGCTCCTCGACAGGGGGCTTTGGAAACACCATATATTTT.